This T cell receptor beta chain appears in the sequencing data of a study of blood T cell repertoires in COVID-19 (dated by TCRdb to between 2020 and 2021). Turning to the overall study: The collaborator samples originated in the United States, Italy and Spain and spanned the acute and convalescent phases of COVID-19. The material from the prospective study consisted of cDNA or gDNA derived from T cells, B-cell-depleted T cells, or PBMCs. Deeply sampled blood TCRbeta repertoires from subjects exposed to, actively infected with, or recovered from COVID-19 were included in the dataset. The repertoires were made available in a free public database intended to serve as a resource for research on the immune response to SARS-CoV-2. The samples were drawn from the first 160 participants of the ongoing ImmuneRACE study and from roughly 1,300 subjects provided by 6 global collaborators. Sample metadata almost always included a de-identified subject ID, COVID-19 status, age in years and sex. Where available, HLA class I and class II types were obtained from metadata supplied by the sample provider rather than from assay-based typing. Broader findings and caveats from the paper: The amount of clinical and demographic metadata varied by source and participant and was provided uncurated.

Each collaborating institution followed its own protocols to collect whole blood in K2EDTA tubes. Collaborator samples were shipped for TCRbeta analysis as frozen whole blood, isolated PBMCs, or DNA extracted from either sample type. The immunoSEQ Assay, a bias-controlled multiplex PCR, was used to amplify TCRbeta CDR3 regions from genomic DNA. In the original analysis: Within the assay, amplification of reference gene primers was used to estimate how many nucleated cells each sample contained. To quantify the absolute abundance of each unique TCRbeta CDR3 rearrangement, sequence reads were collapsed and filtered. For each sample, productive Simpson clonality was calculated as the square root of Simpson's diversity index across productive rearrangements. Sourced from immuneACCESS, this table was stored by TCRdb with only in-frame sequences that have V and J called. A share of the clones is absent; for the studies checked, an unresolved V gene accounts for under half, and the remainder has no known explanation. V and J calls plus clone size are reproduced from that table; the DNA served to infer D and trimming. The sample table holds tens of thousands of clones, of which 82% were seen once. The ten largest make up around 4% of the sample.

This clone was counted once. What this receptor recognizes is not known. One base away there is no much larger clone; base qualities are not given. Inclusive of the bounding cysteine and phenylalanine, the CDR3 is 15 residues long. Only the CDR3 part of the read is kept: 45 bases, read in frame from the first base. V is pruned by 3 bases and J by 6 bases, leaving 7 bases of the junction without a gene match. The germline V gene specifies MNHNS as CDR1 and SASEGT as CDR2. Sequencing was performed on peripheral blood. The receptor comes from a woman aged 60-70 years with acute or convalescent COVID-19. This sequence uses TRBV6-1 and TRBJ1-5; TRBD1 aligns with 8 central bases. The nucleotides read TGTGCCAGCAGTGACCTAGGACAGGGAGGTCAGCCCCAGCATTTT. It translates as CASSDLGQGGQPQHF.